This T cell receptor beta chain was captured in a study of glioma-infiltrating T cells. Whole-study results and caveats: Gliomas, especially low-grade, showed above-expected tissue-blood divergence; non-neoplastic patients showed below.

TCR alpha and beta CDR3 regions were amplified from RNA using iRepertoire nested multiplex PCR. Using its own MiXCR run on the multiplex PCR reads, TCRdb lists one record per CDR3 protein. The table lists around 390,000 distinct CDR3 sequences, around 38% of them singletons. Remarks on this clonotype: Its antigen is unknown. Being one base from a much bigger clone, this may be a read error.

The CDR3 has 15 residues. Germline CDR1 reads MNHEY; CDR2 reads SVGAGI. The V and J genes are TRBV6-5 and TRBJ2-7, with TRBD2 as a possible D gene (6 bases). Material: glioma tissue, nonneoplastic brain tissue, or PBMCs (not recorded which). The source is a human donor with low-grade glioma or glioblastoma, undergoing nonglioma brain surgery, or in good health (not recorded which). CDR3 in amino acids: CASSYSDAGSYGQYF. The CDR3, as DNA: TGTGCCAGCAGTTACTCGGATGCGGGAAGCTACGGGCAGTACTTC.